The rows below give T cell receptor beta chains drawn from one sample of a study of blood T cell repertoires in COVID-19. The method was immunoSEQ multiplex PCR; TCRdb's version includes in-frame clones alone and lacks a portion of them. Of 200,000 to 250,000 clones listed, about 86% are singletons. Input material: peripheral blood. The receptors originated from a woman in her thirties who had recovered from COVID-19. The conserved cysteine and the conserved F or W are not part of the CDR3 here.

V,J,length,CDR3
TRBV4-2,TRBJ2-2,13,ASSQVLAVTGELF
TRBV15,TRBJ1-5,14,ATSRGPGGVNQPQH
TRBV24-1,TRBJ2-5,14,ATSQSGVPIQETQY
TRBV28,TRBJ2-3,12,ASSFSSGRDTQY
TRBV10-2,TRBJ1-1,11,ASSGQGGTEAF
TRBV27,TRBJ2-1,14,ASSFLSSGDYNEQF
TRBV30,TRBJ2-7,13,AWSVLGGTWDEQY
TRBV28,TRBJ2-5,13,ASSTQNRKHGTQY
TRBV5-1,TRBJ1-1,13,ASSLDGGAGTEAF
TRBV7-7,TRBJ2-1,16,ASSLVLGGLPPNNEQF
TRBV18,TRBJ1-5,12,ASSTTGGKKPQH
TRBV11-2,TRBJ2-1,11,ASSPEGYNEQF
TRBV28,TRBJ2-7,13,ASSPTGGYLYEQY
TRBV9,TRBJ2-2,11,ASRAGGPGELF
TRBV5-6,TRBJ1-5,14,ASSLTGGYSNQPQH
TRBV7-3,TRBJ1-1,14,ASSLNPRGMNTEAF
TRBV27,TRBJ2-1,13,ASSPPGTDNNEQF
TRBV7-2,TRBJ2-1,13,ASSLLAPEYNEQF
TRBV30,TRBJ2-2,14,AWSAVVSGNTGELF
TRBV7-9,TRBJ1-2,13,ASSLEGGLGYGYT
TRBV7-2,TRBJ2-1,13,ASSLTSSRANEQF
TRBV7-9,TRBJ2-3,13,ASSPRGGRGDTQY
TRBV7-3,TRBJ2-2,14,ASSFPPAGYAGELF
TRBV2,TRBJ2-3,14,ATPFSGRESTDTQY
TRBV11-2,TRBJ2-1,16,ASSLGKLRGRPYNEQF
TRBV30,TRBJ2-7,11,AWSMGQGYEQY
TRBV25-1,TRBJ2-7,16,ASTGTSGRVRVGYEQY
TRBV27,TRBJ1-1,12,ASRQGQGLTEAF
TRBV5-1,TRBJ1-2,14,ASSLDVGGVNYGYT
TRBV5-5,TRBJ1-1,13,ASSLRQGYFTEAF
TRBV24-1,TRBJ2-1,14,ATSVAGGPRNNEQF
TRBV5-4,TRBJ2-7,11,ASSLDRTYEQY
TRBV7-6,TRBJ2-4,13,ASSLAGRGQNIQY
TRBV13,TRBJ1-3,17,ASSSRRDRDPYSGNTIY
TRBV10-3,TRBJ1-1,13,AISEGRGMNTEAF
TRBV5-4,TRBJ2-7,11,ASSLRRGFEQY
TRBV20-1,TRBJ1-5,11,SASIVENQPQH
TRBV14,TRBJ2-7,11,ASSPRGWNEQY
TRBV24-1,TRBJ2-5,14,ATSDNHRVPGETQY
TRBV9,TRBJ2-2,13,ASSTSGSGGWELF
TRBV5-5,TRBJ2-2,10,ASSLDSGELF
TRBV3-1/TRBV3-2,TRBJ2-7,11,ASSQPLSSEQY
TRBV12-3/TRBV12-4,TRBJ1-5,9,ASSFDRVPH
TRBV7-9,TRBJ2-1,14,ASRPTSGPHGDEQF
TRBV7-9,TRBJ1-3,12,ASSPRGSGNTIY
TRBV6-1,TRBJ1-2,11,ASSEGEGYGYT
TRBV7-3,TRBJ2-3,14,ASSLLGGNNPDTQY
TRBV5-1,TRBJ2-3,18,ASSLARIAGGPSSTDTQY
TRBV4-1,TRBJ1-4,16,ASSQVPSGGRSWEKLF
TRBV10-1,TRBJ2-4,12,ASSEGRATNIQY
TRBV15,TRBJ1-4,13,ATSQDRTFNEKLF
TRBV10-2,TRBJ2-5,13,ASSDYGTIRKTQY
TRBV5-6,TRBJ2-7,13,ASSLGLAFSYEQY